The rows below give T cell receptor beta chains drawn from one sample of a study of blood T cell repertoires in COVID-19. Clones were sequenced by immunoSEQ multiplex PCR, and TCRdb holds only the in-frame ones, with some missing. The sample comprises about 340,000 clones, under 95% of which are singletons, and about 18% rests with the top ten. Sequenced: PBMCs or T cells enriched from blood (not recorded which). The receptors originated from a woman in her twenties or thirties who had recovered from COVID-19. CDR3s include the opening cysteine and the closing phenylalanine or tryptophan. A D gene is named only where the DNA matches it firmly. Clone size is stated in some rows and not others, as once, few, many or a class when expanded.

TRBV5-1	TRBD2	NA	TRBJ2-3	CASTWGSGGVAGRPDTQYF	TGCGCCAGCACCTGGGGTAGCGGGGGGGTAGCAGGTCGCCCAGATACGCAGTATTTT
TRBV3-1/TRBV3-2	NA	once	TRBJ1-5	CASSPISGGHQPQHF	TGTGCCAGCAGCCCCATTTCGGGGGGGCATCAGCCCCAGCATTTT
TRBV3-1/TRBV3-2	TRBD2	NA	TRBJ2-2	CASSQGLPAGELFF	TGTGCCAGCAGCCAGGGACTACCGGCCGGGGAGCTGTTTTTT
TRBV11-2	NA	NA	TRBJ2-1	CASSLVVRGDEQFF	TGTGCCAGCAGCTTAGTTGTCAGGGGGGATGAGCAGTTCTTC
TRBV25-1	TRBD1	NA	TRBJ2-7	CASSATGGTYEQYF	TGTGCCAGCAGCGCGACAGGGGGAACCTACGAGCAGTACTTC
TRBV7-2	TRBD2	NA	TRBJ2-7	CASGAGGGFSEQYF	TGTGCCAGCGGAGCGGGAGGGGGGTTCTCCGAGCAGTACTTC
TRBV27	NA	NA	TRBJ1-5	CASSLSRGLNQPQHF	TGTGCCAGCAGTTTATCGAGAGGTCTTAATCAGCCCCAGCATTTT
TRBV19	NA	NA	TRBJ1-1	CASTSPLNTEAFF	TGTGCCAGTACTAGCCCATTGAACACTGAAGCTTTCTTT
TRBV3-1/TRBV3-2	TRBD1	NA	TRBJ1-1	CASSRQGGTEAFF	TGTGCCAGCAGTCGACAGGGCGGGACTGAAGCTTTCTTT
TRBV25-1	TRBD1	once	TRBJ1-1	CASRRGQGYAFF	TGTGCCAGCAGGCGGGGACAGGGTTACGCTTTCTTT
TRBV28	TRBD1	NA	TRBJ2-7	CASSSGQGGEQYF	TGTGCCAGCAGTTCCGGACAGGGCGGCGAGCAGTACTTC
TRBV14	NA	NA	TRBJ1-1	CASSQDRKTVNTEAFF	TGTGCCAGCAGCCAAGACCGAAAGACAGTGAACACTGAAGCTTTCTTT
TRBV18	NA	NA	TRBJ2-1	CASSPQLASKVATRAKQFF	TGTGCCAGCTCACCGCAACTAGCCTCGAAAGTGGCTACGAGGGCGAAGCAGTTCTTC
TRBV29-1	TRBD2	few	TRBJ2-7	CSVLTSPVEQYF	TGCAGCGTACTGACTAGCCCCGTGGAGCAGTACTTC
TRBV10-2	TRBD1	once	TRBJ1-3	CASTDRVQAGNTIYF	TGCGCCAGCACAGACAGGGTTCAGGCTGGAAACACCATATATTTT
TRBV5-1	TRBD2	NA	TRBJ2-6	CASSLALTSAGANVLTF	TGCGCCAGCAGCTTGGCCTTGACTAGCGCTGGGGCCAACGTCCTGACTTTC
TRBV7-2	TRBD1	NA	TRBJ1-1	CASSLVVQGYTEAFF	TGTGCCAGCAGCTTAGTAGTACAGGGGTACACTGAAGCTTTCTTT
TRBV5-6	NA	NA	TRBJ1-5	CASSFKGVPQHF	TGTGCCAGCAGCTTCAAGGGGGTTCCCCAGCATTTT
TRBV5-4	NA	NA	TRBJ2-1	CASSPRRESYYNEQFF	TGTGCCAGCAGCCCGAGACGGGAGTCTTACTACAATGAGCAGTTCTTC
TRBV5-4	TRBD2	NA	TRBJ2-5	CASSPLSGEGETQYF	TGTGCCAGCAGCCCACTTAGCGGGGAGGGGGAGACCCAGTACTTC
TRBV19	NA	NA	TRBJ2-6	CASSLLRGSGANVLTF	TGTGCCAGTAGCCTGCTCCGCGGCTCTGGGGCCAACGTCCTGACTTTC
TRBV21-1	NA	NA	TRBJ1-2	CASSNAMRAGDVDGYTF	TGTGCCAGCAGCAACGCCATGAGGGCAGGGGATGTCGATGGCTACACCTTC
TRBV10-3	TRBD1	once	TRBJ1-2	CAATGGYGYTF	TGTGCCGCGACAGGGGGCTATGGCTACACCTTC
TRBV28	NA	NA	TRBJ2-1	CASTPDYNEQFF	TGTGCCAGCACCCCAGATTACAATGAGCAGTTCTTC
TRBV28	NA	NA	TRBJ1-5	CASSLDGIDQPQHF	TGTGCCAGCAGTTTAGATGGCATCGATCAGCCCCAGCATTTT
TRBV12-3/TRBV12-4	NA	once	TRBJ2-1	CASPEGDEQFF	TGTGCCAGCCCCGAGGGGGATGAGCAGTTCTTC
TRBV4-3	TRBD2	NA	TRBJ2-1	CASSQVYGLDYNEQFF	TGCGCCAGCAGCCAAGTTTATGGACTAGACTACAATGAGCAGTTCTTC
TRBV5-4	TRBD1	NA	TRBJ2-3	CASSPRQGGDTQYF	TGTGCCAGCAGCCCAAGACAGGGCGGGGATACGCAGTATTTT
TRBV4-2	NA	once	TRBJ1-5	CASSQAQGDQPQHF	TGTGCCAGCAGCCAGGCCCAGGGTGATCAGCCCCAGCATTTT
TRBV5-5	TRBD1	NA	TRBJ1-4	CASSVLQGRWTNEKLFF	TGTGCCAGCAGCGTCTTACAGGGGAGGTGGACTAATGAAAAACTGTTTTTT
TRBV6-1	NA	NA	TRBJ2-1	CASSEEEGNEQFF	TGTGCCAGCAGTGAAGAAGAGGGCAATGAGCAGTTCTTC
TRBV4-2	TRBD1	NA	TRBJ1-5	CASSQDWAGGWPQHF	TGTGCCAGCAGCCAAGATTGGGCAGGGGGGTGGCCCCAGCATTTT
TRBV7-2	TRBD2	NA	TRBJ2-1	CASSLLAGGYNEQFF	TGTGCCAGCAGCCTACTAGCGGGAGGATACAATGAGCAGTTCTTC
TRBV5-1	TRBD1	NA	TRBJ2-5	CASGLSGTGGETQYF	TGCGCCAGCGGTCTCTCCGGGACAGGGGGAGAGACCCAGTACTTC
TRBV28	NA	NA	TRBJ1-1	CASSPISQGINTEAFF	TGTGCCAGCAGTCCAATTTCTCAGGGGATTAACACTGAAGCTTTCTTT
TRBV2	TRBD1	NA	TRBJ1-2	CASSGGPGGGYTF	TGTGCCAGCAGTGGGGGACCAGGGGGAGGCTACACCTTC
TRBV7-9	TRBD2	NA	TRBJ2-1	CASSSGLGFYNEQFF	TGTGCCAGCAGCTCCGGACTAGGCTTCTACAATGAGCAGTTCTTC
TRBV25-1	TRBD2	once	TRBJ2-3	CASETSGRAGTDTQYF	TGTGCCAGCGAAACTAGCGGGAGGGCCGGCACAGATACGCAGTATTTT
TRBV7-8	NA	once	TRBJ1-5	CASSGGTVNQPQHF	TGTGCCAGCAGCGGGGGGACGGTCAATCAGCCCCAGCATTTT
TRBV19	NA	NA	TRBJ2-1	CASSISRVEQFF	TGTGCCAGTAGTATTTCAAGAGTTGAGCAGTTCTTC
TRBV7-9	TRBD1	NA	TRBJ2-7	CASSGVGTGGYEQYF	TGTGCCAGCAGCGGAGTCGGGACAGGGGGCTACGAGCAGTACTTC
TRBV18	NA	NA	TRBJ1-5	CASSPPGYGVGNQPQHF	TGTGCCAGCTCACCACCGGGGTACGGGGTCGGAAATCAGCCCCAGCATTTT
TRBV6-5	NA	NA	TRBJ2-3	CASSYSNPGVTDTQYF	TGTGCCAGCAGTTACTCGAATCCGGGAGTGACAGATACGCAGTATTTT
TRBV7-6	NA	NA	TRBJ2-1	CASSETAGSSYNEQFF	TGTGCCAGCAGCGAAACGGCGGGAAGCTCCTACAATGAGCAGTTCTTC
TRBV5-1	NA	NA	TRBJ1-2	CASSLAGDYYGYTF	TGCGCCAGCAGCTTGGCCGGAGATTACTATGGCTACACCTTC
TRBV7-2	NA	NA	TRBJ2-4	CASSLEPEPTKNIQYF	TGTGCCAGCAGCTTAGAACCAGAACCAACCAAAAACATTCAGTACTTC